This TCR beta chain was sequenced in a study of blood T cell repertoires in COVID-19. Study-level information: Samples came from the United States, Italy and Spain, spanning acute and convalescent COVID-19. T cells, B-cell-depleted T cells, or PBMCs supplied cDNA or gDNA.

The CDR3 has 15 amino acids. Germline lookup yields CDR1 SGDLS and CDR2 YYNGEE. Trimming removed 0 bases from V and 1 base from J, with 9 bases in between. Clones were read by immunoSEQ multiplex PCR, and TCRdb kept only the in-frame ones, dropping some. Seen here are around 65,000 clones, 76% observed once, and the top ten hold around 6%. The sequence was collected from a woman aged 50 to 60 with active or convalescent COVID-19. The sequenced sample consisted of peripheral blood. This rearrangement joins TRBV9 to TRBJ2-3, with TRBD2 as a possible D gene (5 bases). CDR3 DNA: TGTGCCAGCAGCGTAGCCGGGAAGGGCACAGATACGCAGTATTTT. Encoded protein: CASSVAGKGTDTQYF.